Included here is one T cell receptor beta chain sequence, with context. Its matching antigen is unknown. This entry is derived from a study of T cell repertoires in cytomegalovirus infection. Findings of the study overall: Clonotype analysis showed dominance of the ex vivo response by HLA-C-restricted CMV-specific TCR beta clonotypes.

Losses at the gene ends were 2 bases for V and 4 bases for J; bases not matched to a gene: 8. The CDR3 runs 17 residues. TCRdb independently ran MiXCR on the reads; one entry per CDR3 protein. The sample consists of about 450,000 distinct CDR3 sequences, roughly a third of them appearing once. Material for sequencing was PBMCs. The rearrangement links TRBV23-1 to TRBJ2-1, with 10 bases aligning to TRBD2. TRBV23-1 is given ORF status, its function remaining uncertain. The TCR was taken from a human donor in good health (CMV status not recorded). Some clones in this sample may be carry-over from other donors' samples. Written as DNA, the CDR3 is TGCGCCAGCAGTCAAACCTTAGGACTAGCGGATTACAATGAGCAGTTCTTC. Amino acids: CASSQTLGLADYNEQFF.